The entry below gives a single TCR beta chain sequence along with its context. One end of the junction is discordant with germline, which a read error may explain. These data are taken from a study of metastatic and nonmetastatic thyroid tumors. Study-level background: Repertoire comparison spanned blood and tumor or nodule tissue of malignant and benign thyroid patients.

TCRdb re-called clones from the PCR reads using MiXCR. The sample yields more than 10,000 clones, roughly 29% seen once. None of the patients had undergone any treatment ahead of thyroid surgery. The CDR3 is 13 residues long. The sequence came from a female donor with papillary thyroid cancer or a benign thyroid nodule (not recorded which). Some clones in this sample may be carry-over from other donors' samples. The chain links TRBV12-3 or TRBV12-4 to TRBJ1-2; TRBD1 is a possible D gene (5 bases). The specimen sequenced was tumor tissue. The CDR3: CSSSLGPIYVYTF. CDR3 nucleotide sequence: TGTTCCAGCAGCCTGGGACCGATCTATGTCTACACCTTC.